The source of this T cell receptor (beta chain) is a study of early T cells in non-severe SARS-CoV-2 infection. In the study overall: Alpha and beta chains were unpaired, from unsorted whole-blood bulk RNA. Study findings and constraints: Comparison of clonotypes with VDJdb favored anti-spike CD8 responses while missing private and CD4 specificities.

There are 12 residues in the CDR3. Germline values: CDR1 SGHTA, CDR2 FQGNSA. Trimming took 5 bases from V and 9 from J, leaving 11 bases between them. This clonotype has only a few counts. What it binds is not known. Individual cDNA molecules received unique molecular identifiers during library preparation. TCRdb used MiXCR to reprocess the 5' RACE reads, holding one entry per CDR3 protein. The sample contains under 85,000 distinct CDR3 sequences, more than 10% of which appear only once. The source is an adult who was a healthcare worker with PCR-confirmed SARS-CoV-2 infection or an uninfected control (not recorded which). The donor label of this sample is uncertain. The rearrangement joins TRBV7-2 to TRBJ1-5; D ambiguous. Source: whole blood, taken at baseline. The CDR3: CASSKDTRPQHF. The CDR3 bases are TGTGCCAGCAGCAAAGATACCCGGCCCCAGCATTTT.